This T cell receptor beta chain emerged from a study of regulatory T cells in long-lasting Graves disease. Points from the study as a whole: Favoring TRBV28, TRBJ1-2 and TRBJ2-5 was a feature seen in persistent disease. New patients shared 966 public clonotypes, fewer than the approximately 2,500 shared by persistent patients.

Time point given: persistent/refractory GD, antithyroid drugs over 5 years with positive TRAb. With RNA extracted from PBMCs as input, the TCR library was made. In germline, CDR1 is SGHDT, CDR2 YYEEEE. Trimming left V 1 base short and J 5 bases short, with 4 bases between. The CDR3 is 12 residues long. In building TCR beta libraries, iRepertoire HTBI primers were used together with Arm-PCR of CDR3 regions. TCRdb re-analysed the multiplex PCR reads in MiXCR, keeping a single row per CDR3 protein. The sample shows roughly 500,000 distinct CDR3 sequences, 20% of them seen only once. Only a few counts were recorded for this clonotype. Its target is not known.

V gene TRBV5-6 combines with J gene TRBJ1-5; no clear D. The sequenced sample was peripheral blood mononuclear cells (PBMCs), obtained when the disease was refractory, from a patient treated with antithyroid drugs. This receptor was identified in a female donor with Graves disease. Here the CDR3 reads CASSLIDQPQHF. CDR3 DNA sequence: TGTGCCAGCAGCTTGATAGATCAGCCCCAGCATTTT.